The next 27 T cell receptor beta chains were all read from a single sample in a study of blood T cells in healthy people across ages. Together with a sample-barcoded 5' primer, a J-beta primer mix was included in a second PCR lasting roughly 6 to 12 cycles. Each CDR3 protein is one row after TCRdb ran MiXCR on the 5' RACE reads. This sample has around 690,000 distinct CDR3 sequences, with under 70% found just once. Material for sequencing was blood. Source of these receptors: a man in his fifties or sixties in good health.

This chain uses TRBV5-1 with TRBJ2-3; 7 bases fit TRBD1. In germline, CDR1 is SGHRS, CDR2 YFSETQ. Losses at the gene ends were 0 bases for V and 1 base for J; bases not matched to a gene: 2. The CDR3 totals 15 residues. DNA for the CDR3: TGCGCCAGCAGCTTGGCCGACAGGGGCACAGATACGCAGTATTTT. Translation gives CASSLADRGTDTQYF.

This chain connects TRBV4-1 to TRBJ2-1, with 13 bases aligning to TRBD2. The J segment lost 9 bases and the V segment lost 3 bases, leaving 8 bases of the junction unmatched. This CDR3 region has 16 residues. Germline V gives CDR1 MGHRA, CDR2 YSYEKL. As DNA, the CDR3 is TGCGCCAGCAGCCAGGACGGGACTAGCGGGACGATTGAGCAGTTCTTC. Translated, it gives CASSQDGTSGTIEQFF.

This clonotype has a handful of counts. The CDR3 DNA reads TGTGCCAGCAGCTTAGTCCCCAGTTCAGGGTTGAGCTCCTACGAGCAGTACTTC. Amino acids: CASSLVPSSGLSSYEQYF. The rearrangement links TRBV11-2 to TRBJ2-7; D perhaps matches TRBD1 (5 bases). Germline values: CDR1 SGHAT, CDR2 FQNNGV. Between the trimmed V and J ends, which lost 1 base and 0 bases, there was a span of 19 bases. The CDR3 has 18 residues.

In DNA form, the CDR3 reads TGTGCCAGCAGTTTAATCGGGGCCAACACCGGGGAGCTGTTTTTT. Its protein product is CASSLIGANTGELFF. The chain carries TRBV27 and TRBJ2-2; D possibly matches TRBD1 or TRBD2 (5 bases each). Germline CDR1 and CDR2: MNHEY and SMNVEV (reference sequence). The CDR3 length is 15 residues. V was pared by 2 bases and J by 2 bases, with 9 bases between.

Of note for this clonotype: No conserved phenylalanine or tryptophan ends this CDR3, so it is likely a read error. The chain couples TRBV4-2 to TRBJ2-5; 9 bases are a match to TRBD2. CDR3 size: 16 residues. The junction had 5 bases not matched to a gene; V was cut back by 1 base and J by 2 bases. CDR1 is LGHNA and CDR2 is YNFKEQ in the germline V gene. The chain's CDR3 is CASSQGFSGGQETQYL. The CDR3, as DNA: TGTGCCAGCAGCCAAGGGTTTAGCGGGGGTCAAGAGACCCAGTACTTA.

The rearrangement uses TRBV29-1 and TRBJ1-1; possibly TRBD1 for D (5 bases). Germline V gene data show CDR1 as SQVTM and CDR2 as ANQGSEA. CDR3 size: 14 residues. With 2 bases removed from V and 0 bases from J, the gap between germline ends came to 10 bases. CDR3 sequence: CSVERGAVNTEAFF. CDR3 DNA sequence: TGCAGCGTTGAAAGGGGAGCGGTGAACACTGAAGCTTTCTTT.

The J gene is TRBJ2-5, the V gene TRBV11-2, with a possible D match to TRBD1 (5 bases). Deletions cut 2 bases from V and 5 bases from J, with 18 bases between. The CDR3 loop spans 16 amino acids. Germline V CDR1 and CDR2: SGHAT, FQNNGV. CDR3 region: CASSLTGGGGGETQYF. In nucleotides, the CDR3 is TGTGCCAGCAGCTTAACAGGCGGTGGCGGCGGCGAGACCCAGTACTTC.

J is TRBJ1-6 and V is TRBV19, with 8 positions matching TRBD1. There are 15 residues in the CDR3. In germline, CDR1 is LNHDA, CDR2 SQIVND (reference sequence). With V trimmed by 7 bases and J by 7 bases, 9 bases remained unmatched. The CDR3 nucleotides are TGTGCCAGTACCCCGACAGGGGCCCCCAATTCACCCCTCCACTTT. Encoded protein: CASTPTGAPNSPLHF.

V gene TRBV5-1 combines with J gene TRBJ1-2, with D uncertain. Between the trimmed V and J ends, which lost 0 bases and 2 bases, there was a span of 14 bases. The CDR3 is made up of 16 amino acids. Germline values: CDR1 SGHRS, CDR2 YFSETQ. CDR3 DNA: TGCGCCAGCAGCTTGGCCTTGGGAGGTGAGAACTATGGCTACACCTTC. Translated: CASSLALGGENYGYTF.

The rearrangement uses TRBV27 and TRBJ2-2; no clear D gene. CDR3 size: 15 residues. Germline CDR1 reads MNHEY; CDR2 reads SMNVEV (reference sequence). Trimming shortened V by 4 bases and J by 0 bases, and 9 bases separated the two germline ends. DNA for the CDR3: TGTGCCAGCAGTTCCCTCCTCGCGAACACCGGGGAGCTGTTTTTT. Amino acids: CASSSLLANTGELFF.

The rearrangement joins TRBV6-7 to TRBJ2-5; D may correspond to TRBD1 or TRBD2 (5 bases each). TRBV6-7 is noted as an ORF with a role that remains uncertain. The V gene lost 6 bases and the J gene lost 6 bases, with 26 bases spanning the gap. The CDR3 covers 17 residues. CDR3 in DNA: TGTGCCAGCAGCGAAAAAACCCGGGACCCCTTGTATCAGACCCAGTACTTC. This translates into CASSEKTRDPLYQTQYF.

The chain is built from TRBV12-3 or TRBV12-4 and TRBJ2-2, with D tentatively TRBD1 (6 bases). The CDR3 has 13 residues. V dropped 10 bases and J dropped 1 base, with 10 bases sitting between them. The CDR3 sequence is CATSTGNTGELFF. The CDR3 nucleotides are TGTGCCACCTCGACAGGGAACACCGGGGAGCTGTTTTTT.

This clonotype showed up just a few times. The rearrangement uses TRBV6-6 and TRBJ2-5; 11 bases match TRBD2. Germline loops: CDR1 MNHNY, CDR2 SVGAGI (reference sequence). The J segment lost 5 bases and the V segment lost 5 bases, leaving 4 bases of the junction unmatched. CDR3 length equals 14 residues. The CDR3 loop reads CASSRTSGLETQYF. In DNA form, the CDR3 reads TGTGCCAGCAGTAGGACTAGCGGGCTGGAGACCCAGTACTTC.

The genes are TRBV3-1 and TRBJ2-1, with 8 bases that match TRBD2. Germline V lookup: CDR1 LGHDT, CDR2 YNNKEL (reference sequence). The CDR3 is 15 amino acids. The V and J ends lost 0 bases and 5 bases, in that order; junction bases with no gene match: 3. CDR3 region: CASSQEAAGDNEQFF. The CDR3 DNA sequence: TGTGCCAGCAGCCAAGAGGCAGCGGGGGACAATGAGCAGTTCTTC.

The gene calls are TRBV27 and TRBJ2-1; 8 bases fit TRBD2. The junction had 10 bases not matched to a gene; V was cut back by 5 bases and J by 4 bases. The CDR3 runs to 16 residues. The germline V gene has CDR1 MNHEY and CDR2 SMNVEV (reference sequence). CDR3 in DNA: TGTGCCAGCAGTCCTCTAAGCGGGGGAGTATACAATGAGCAGTTCTTC. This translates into CASSPLSGGVYNEQFF.

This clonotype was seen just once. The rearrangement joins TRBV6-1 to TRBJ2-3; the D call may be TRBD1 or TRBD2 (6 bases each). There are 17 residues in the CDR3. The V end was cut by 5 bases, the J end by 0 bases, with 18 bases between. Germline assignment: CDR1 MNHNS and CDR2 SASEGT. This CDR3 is CASSPTGAGVSTDTQYF. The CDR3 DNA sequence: TGTGCCAGCAGTCCCACGGGGGCAGGGGTTAGCACAGATACGCAGTATTTT.

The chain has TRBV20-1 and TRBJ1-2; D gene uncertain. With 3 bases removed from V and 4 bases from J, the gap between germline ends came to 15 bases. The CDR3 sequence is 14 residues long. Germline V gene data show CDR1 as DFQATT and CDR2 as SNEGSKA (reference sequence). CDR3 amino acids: CSARGVENSYGYTF. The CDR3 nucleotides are TGCAGTGCTAGGGGTGTAGAGAACAGCTATGGCTACACCTTC.

CDR3 coding DNA: TGCAGCGTCCACGTCTTGGAAGCCCCTTTCAATGAGCAGTTCTTC. This sequence encodes CSVHVLEAPFNEQFF. The V call is TRBV29-1, the J call TRBJ2-1; the D is unclear. Deletions cut 6 bases from V and 6 bases from J, with 21 bases between. This CDR3 has 15 residues. Germline V gene sequence: CDR1 SQVTM, CDR2 ANQGSEA.

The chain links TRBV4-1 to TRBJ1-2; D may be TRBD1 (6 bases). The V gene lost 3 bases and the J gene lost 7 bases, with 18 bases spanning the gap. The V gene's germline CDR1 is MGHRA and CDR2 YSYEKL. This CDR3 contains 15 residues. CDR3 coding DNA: TGCGCCAGCAGCCACCGACAGGATACTACGGGTGGCTACACCTTC. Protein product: CASSHRQDTTGGYTF.

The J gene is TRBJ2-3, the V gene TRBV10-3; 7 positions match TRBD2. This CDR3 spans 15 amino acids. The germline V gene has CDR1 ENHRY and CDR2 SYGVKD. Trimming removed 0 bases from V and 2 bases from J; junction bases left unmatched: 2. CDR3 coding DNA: TGTGCCATCAGTGAGTCGGGACTACCCACAGATACGCAGTATTTT. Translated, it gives CAISESGLPTDTQYF.

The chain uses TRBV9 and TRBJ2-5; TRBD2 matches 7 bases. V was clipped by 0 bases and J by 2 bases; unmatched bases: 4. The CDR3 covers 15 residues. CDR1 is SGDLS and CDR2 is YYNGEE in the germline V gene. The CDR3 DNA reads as TGTGCCAGCAGCGTAGGTTCAGCGGGGCAAGAGACCCAGTACTTC. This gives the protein CASSVGSAGQETQYF.

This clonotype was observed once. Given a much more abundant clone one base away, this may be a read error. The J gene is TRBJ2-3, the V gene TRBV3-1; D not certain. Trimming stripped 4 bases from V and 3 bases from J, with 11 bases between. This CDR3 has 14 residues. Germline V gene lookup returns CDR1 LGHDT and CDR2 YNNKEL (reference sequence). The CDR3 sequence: CASSPGPLTDTQYF. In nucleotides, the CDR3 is TGTGCCAGCAGCCCTGGACCTTTAACAGATACGCAGTATTTT.

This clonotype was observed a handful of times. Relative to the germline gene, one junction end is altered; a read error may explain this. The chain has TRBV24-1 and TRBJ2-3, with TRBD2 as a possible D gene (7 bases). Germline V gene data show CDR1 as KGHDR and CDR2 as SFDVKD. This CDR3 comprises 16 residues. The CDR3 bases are TGTGCCACCAGCCTCGGGGGCGGGGGCAGCACGGATACGCAGTATTTT. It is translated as CATSLGGGGSTDTQYF.

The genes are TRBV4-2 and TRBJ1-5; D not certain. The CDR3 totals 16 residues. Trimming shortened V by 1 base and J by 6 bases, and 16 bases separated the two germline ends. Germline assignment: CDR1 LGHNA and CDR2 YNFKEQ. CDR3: CASSQVTAGTGQPQHF. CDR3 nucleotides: TGTGCCAGCAGCCAAGTGACCGCAGGTACCGGTCAGCCCCAGCATTTT.

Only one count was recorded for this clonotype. For the CDR3, the DNA is TGTGCCAGCAGTGAACAACCACAGGGTTGGGAGACCCAGTACTTC. Amino acids: CASSEQPQGWETQYF. The chain uses TRBV2 and TRBJ2-4; perhaps TRBD1 as D (6 bases). The last part of the DNA fits TRBJ2-5 better; the J call may be wrong. The CDR3 runs to 15 residues. CDR1 SNHLY and CDR2 FYNNEI come from the germline V gene.

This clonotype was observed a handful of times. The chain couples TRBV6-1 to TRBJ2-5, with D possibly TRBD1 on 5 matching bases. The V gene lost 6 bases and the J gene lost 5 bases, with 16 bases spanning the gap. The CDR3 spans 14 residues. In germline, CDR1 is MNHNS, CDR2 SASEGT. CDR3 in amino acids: CASSELGAWETQYF. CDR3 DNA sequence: TGTGCCAGCAGCGAGCTAGGGGCATGGGAGACCCAGTACTTC.

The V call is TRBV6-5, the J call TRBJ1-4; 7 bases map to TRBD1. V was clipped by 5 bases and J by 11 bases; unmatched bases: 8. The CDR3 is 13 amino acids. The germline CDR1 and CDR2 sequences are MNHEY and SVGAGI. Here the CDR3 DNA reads TGTGCCAGCAGTAGCACGACAGGGTTGAAACTGTTTTTT. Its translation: CASSSTTGLKLFF.